Described below is a single TCR beta chain sequence and its context. What it binds is unknown. This specimen comes from a study of Ad26.COV2.S vaccination and SARS-CoV-2 variants. Findings of the study overall: Vaccinees showed greater spike-specific TCR breadth than placebo recipients.

Here immunoSEQ multiplex PCR was the method, and the copy in TCRdb shows in-frame clones only, minus some. The sample carries over 350,000 clones, approximately 91% recorded once. The treatment here: some 20 received Ad26.COV2.S at low or high dose, single or two shots; 5 received placebo; per-sample allocation not given. Collection of samples fell on day 63 after the first vaccine or placebo injection. The TCR sequence derives from a person aged 18 to 65 who received the Ad26.COV2.S COVID-19 vaccine or a placebo. The sequencing used peripheral blood, collected in a trial of Ad26.COV2.S vaccine versus placebo.

Here the CDR3 reads CASSYSPTDTYEQYF. For the CDR3, the DNA is TGTGCCAGCAGTTACTCTCCGACTGATACCTACGAGCAGTACTTC. This chain connects TRBV6-2 or TRBV6-3 to TRBJ2-7, with D hard to call. The CDR3 is made up of 15 amino acids. The V gene's germline CDR1 is MNHEY and CDR2 SVGEGT. Trimming cost V 0 bases and J 2 bases, with 11 bases left between them.